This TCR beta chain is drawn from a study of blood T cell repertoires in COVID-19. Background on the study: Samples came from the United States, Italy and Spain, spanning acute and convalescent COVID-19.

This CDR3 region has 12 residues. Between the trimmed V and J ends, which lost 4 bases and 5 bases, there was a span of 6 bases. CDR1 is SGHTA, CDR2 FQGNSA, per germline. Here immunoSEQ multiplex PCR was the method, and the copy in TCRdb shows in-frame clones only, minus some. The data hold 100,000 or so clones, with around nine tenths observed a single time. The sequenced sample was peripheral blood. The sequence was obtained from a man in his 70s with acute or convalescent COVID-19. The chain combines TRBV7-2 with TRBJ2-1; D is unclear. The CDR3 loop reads CASSSFNNEQFF. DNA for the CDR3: TGTGCCAGCAGCTCTTTTAACAATGAGCAGTTCTTC.